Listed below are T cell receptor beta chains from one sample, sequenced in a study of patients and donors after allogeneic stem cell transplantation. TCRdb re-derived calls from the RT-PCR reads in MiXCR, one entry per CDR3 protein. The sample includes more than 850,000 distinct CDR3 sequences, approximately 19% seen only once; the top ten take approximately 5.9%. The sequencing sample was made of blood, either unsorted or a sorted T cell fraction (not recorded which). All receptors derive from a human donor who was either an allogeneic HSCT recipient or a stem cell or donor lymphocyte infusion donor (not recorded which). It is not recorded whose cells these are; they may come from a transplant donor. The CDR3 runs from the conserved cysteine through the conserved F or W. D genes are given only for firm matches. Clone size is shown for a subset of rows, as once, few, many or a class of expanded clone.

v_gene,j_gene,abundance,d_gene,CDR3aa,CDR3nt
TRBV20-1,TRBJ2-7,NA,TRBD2,CSADREDTFYEQYF,TGCAGTGCTGACCGGGAGGACACGTTTTACGAGCAGTACTTC
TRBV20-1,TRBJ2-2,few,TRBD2,CSARGDVGELFF,TGCAGTGCCCGGGGGGATGTCGGGGAGCTGTTTTTT
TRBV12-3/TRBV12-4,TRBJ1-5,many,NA,CASRLGAAQPQHF,TGTGCCAGCAGGCTGGGGGCGGCGCAGCCCCAGCATTTT
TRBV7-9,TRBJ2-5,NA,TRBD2,CASSHGLAEETQYF,TGTGCCAGCAGCCACGGACTAGCGGAGGAGACCCAGTACTTC
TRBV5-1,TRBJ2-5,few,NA,CASSLEQSQRETQYF,TGCGCCAGCAGCTTGGAACAGTCACAACGGGAGACCCAGTACTTC
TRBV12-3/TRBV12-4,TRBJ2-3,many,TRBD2,CASSLAGGPEDTQYF,TGTGCCAGCAGTTTAGCGGGAGGGCCCGAAGATACGCAGTATTTT
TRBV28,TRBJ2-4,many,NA,CASSPSQGGKNIQYF,TGTGCCAGCAGTCCCTCCCAGGGTGGCAAAAACATTCAGTACTTC
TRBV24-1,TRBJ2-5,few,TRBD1,CATSDPPDRSYQETQYF,TGTGCCACCAGTGATCCTCCGGACAGGTCGTACCAAGAGACCCAGTACTTC
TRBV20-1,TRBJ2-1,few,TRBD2,CSARASGDNEQFF,TGCAGTGCTAGGGCTAGCGGGGACAATGAGCAGTTCTTC
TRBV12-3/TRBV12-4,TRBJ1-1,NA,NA,CASSSDRFMNTEAFF,TGTGCCAGCAGTTCAGACAGGTTCATGAACACTGAAGCTTTCTTT